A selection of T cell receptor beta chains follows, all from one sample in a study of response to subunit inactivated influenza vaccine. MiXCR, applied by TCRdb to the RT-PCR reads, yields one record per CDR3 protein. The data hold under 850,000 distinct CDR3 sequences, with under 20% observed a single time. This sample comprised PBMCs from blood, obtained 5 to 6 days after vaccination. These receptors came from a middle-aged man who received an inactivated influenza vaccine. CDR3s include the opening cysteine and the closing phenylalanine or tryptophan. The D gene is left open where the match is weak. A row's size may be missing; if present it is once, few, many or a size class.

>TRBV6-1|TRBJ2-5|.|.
CASIRWTEKRTQYF
TGTGCCAGTATCCGATGGACAGAGAAGAGAACCCAGTACTTC
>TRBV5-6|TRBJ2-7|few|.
CASSSPGTPTNEQYF
TGTGCCAGCAGCTCTCCCGGGACCCCCACTAACGAGCAGTACTTC
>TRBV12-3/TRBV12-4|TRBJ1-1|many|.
CASSLTAANTEAFF
TGTGCCAGCAGTTTAACCGCAGCGAACACTGAAGCTTTCTTT
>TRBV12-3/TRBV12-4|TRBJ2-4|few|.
CASSLYRKNIQYF
TGTGCCAGCAGTTTATATCGGAAAAACATTCAGTACTTC
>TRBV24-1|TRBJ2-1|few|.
CATSQGAAPNEQFF
TGTGCCACCAGTCAGGGAGCGGCGCCCAATGAGCAGTTCTTC
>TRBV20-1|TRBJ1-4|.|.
CSASSGPPNEKLFF
TGCAGTGCTAGCTCAGGGCCACCCAATGAAAAACTGTTTTTT
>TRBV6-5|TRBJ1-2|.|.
CASSYSGRRWAGNYGYTF
TGTGCCAGCAGTTACTCGGGGAGGCGGTGGGCAGGAAACTATGGCTACACCTTC
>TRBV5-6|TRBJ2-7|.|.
CASSFRSGTYEQYF
TGTGCCAGCAGCTTTCGGTCAGGAACCTACGAGCAGTACTTC
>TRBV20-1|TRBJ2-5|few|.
CSAGQTGIAETQYF
TGCAGTGCGGGTCAAACAGGGATCGCAGAGACCCAGTACTTC
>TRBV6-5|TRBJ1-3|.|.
CASSYGRTSSGNTIYF
TGTGCCAGCAGTTATGGACGGACAAGCTCTGGAAACACCATATATTTT
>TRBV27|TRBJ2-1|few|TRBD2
CASSILAGGPYNEQFF
TGTGCCAGCAGTATACTAGCGGGGGGGCCCTACAATGAGCAGTTCTTC
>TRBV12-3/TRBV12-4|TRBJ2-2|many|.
CASSLSALHAGELFF
TGTGCCAGCAGTTTATCCGCTCTACACGCCGGGGAGCTGTTTTTT
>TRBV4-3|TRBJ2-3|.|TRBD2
CASSQAPAGSTDTQYF
TGCGCCAGCAGCCAAGCCCCAGCGGGAAGCACAGATACGCAGTATTTT
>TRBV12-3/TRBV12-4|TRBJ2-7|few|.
CASSLVPGEPEQYF
TGTGCCAGCAGTTTAGTCCCGGGCGAACCCGAGCAGTACTTC
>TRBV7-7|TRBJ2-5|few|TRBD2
CASSLGLAVFQETQYF
TGTGCCAGCAGCTTAGGACTAGCGGTTTTCCAAGAGACCCAGTACTTC
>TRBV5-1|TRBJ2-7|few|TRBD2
CASSFRPRTSGNSYEQYF
TGCGCCAGCAGCTTCCGACCTCGGACTAGCGGAAACTCCTACGAGCAGTACTTC
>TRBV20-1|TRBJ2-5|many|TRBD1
CSATGGRETQYF
TGCAGTGCTACAGGGGGCAGGGAGACCCAGTACTTC
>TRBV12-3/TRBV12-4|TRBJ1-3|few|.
CASSLGRASSGNTIYF
TGTGCCAGCAGTTTGGGGAGGGCGAGCTCTGGAAACACCATATATTTT
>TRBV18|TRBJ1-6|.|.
CASSPSSTGGSPLHF
TGTGCCAGCTCACCATCGTCGACAGGCGGTTCACCCCTCCACTTT
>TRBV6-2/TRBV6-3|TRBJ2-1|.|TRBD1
CASRRMTGSQNNEQFF
TGTGCCAGCAGGAGAATGACAGGGTCCCAAAACAATGAGCAGTTCTTC
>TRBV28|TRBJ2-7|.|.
CASSPRLVSAYEQYF
TGTGCCAGCAGTCCTCGACTAGTATCTGCCTACGAGCAGTACTTC
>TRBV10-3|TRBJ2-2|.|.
CAISANRDSTGELFF
TGTGCCATCAGCGCAAACAGGGATTCCACCGGGGAGCTGTTTTTT
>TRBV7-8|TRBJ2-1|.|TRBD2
CASVKMGGSSYNEQFF
TGTGCCAGTGTCAAAATGGGGGGGAGCTCCTACAATGAGCAGTTCTTC
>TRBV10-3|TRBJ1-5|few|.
CAISEGGDRNQPQHF
TGTGCCATCAGTGAGGGCGGAGATCGCAATCAGCCCCAGCATTTT
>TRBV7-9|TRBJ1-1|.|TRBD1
CASSLGTGLGTEAFF
TGTGCCAGCAGCTTAGGGACAGGGCTGGGCACTGAAGCTTTCTTT
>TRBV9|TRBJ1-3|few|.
CASSPGLTSSGNTIYF
TGTGCCAGCAGCCCAGGACTGACGAGCTCTGGAAACACCATATATTTT
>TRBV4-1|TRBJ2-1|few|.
CASSQERLTPYNEQFF
TGCGCCAGCAGCCAAGAACGGCTAACTCCCTACAATGAGCAGTTCTTC
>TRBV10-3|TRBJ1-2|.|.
CAISDDSYGYTF
TGTGCCATCAGTGACGACAGCTATGGCTACACCTTC
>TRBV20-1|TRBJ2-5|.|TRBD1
CSAIDRVGETQYF
TGCAGTGCCATTGACAGGGTGGGGGAGACCCAGTACTTC
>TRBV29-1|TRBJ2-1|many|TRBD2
CSGAGGDYNEQFF
TGCAGCGGGGCTGGGGGGGACTACAATGAGCAGTTCTTC
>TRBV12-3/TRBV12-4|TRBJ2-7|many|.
CASSSPLTYEQYF
TGTGCCAGCAGTTCCCCGCTCACCTACGAGCAGTACTTC
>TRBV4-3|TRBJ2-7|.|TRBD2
CASSQGSGDSYEQYF
TGCGCCAGCAGCCAAGGAAGCGGGGACTCCTACGAGCAGTACTTC
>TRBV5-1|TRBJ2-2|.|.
CASRDASGPGELFF
TGCGCCAGCAGGGACGCGTCGGGGCCCGGGGAGCTGTTTTTT
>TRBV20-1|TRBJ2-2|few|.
CSASDWGNTGELFF
TGCAGTGCTAGCGATTGGGGAAACACCGGGGAGCTGTTTTTT